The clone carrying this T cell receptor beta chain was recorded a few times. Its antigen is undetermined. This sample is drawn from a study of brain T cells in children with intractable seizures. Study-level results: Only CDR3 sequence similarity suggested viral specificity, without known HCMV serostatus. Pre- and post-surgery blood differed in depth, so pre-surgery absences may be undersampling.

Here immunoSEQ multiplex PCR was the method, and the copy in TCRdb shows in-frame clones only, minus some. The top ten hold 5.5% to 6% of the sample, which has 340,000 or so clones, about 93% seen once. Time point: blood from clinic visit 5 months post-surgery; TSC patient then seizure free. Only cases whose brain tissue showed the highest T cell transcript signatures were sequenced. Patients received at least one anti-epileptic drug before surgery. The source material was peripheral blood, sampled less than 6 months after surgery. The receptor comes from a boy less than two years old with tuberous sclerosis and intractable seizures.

Written as DNA, the CDR3 is TGTGCCAGCAGCCCCGGCACTGAAGCTTTCTTT. Its translation: CASSPGTEAFF. This rearrangement joins TRBV12-3 or TRBV12-4 to TRBJ1-1; D gene uncertain. The CDR3 covers 11 residues. V lost 6 bases and J 4 bases, leaving 6 bases between the germline ends.